This T cell receptor beta chain was captured by sequencing in a study of OX40 agonist ivuxolimab in advanced cancers. Repertoires were generated with immunoSEQ multiplex PCR, while TCRdb's copy carries only in-frame clones and drops some. This table holds some 60,000 clones, around 83% found once. V shed 8 bases and J 7 bases; nucleotides not matched to a gene: 6. The CDR3 consists of 15 residues. Germline CDR1 SNHLY, CDR2 FYNNEI. The chain recombines TRBV2 with TRBJ2-2, with 14 bases lining up with TRBD2. The sequenced sample was CD4+ or CD8+ T cells sorted from blood, obtained in a trial of the OX40 agonist ivuxolimab. This receptor was taken from an adult with an advanced solid tumor such as melanoma, head and neck, liver or kidney cancer. CDR3 sequence reads: CASRTSGRRGGELFF. The CDR3 nucleotides are TGTGCCAGCCGGACTAGCGGGAGGCGGGGCGGGGAGCTGTTTTTT.